The 22 T cell receptor beta chains below all came from one sample that was sequenced in a study of T cell repertoires in ileal Crohn's disease. Time point here: proximal margin of the surgical specimen (macroscopically non-inflamed). Data came from immunoSEQ multiplex PCR; TCRdb stores just in-frame clones and leaves some out. This repertoire shows just under 7,500 clones, 72% found once; its top ten account for about 40%. The specimen sequenced was ileal tissue. These receptors originate from an adult with Crohn's disease.

V gene TRBV19 combines with J gene TRBJ2-5; D not certain. The V gene lost 1 base and the J gene lost 4 bases, with 13 bases spanning the gap. Germline values: CDR1 LNHDA, CDR2 SQIVND (reference sequence). This CDR3 region has 15 residues. The CDR3 nucleotides are TGTGCCAGTAGTATAGGAGGTACCTGGAGAGAGACCCAGTACTTC. Protein sequence: CASSIGGTWRETQYF.

The rearrangement links TRBV18 to TRBJ1-1; maybe TRBD1 (5 bases). Germline CDR1 KGHSH, CDR2 LQKENI. V was clipped by 8 bases and J by 6 bases, with 25 bases between them. The CDR3 sequence is 16 residues long. The CDR3, as DNA: TGTGCCAGCACCCCGCAGAATGATGCCGGACACGCTGAAGCTTTCTTT. Its protein product is CASTPQNDAGHAEAFF.

V gene TRBV6-1 combines with J gene TRBJ2-7; D uncertain. The V end was cut by 4 bases, the J end by 4 bases, with 8 bases between. This CDR3 has 12 residues. Germline CDR1 is MNHNS and CDR2 is SASEGT. CDR3 residues: CASSGAGYEQYF. The CDR3 DNA is TGTGCCAGCAGTGGGGCCGGGTACGAGCAGTACTTC.

In this sample, this clone turned up once. The DNA for the CDR3 is TGCGCCAGCAGCCAAGCTATCGTGGGCACCGGGGAGCTGTTTTTT. Residues: CASSQAIVGTGELFF. The rearrangement uses TRBV4-1 and TRBJ2-2; no clear D gene. The CDR3 consists of 15 residues. Between the trimmed V and J ends, which lost 1 base and 4 bases, there was a span of 10 bases. The germline gives CDR1 MGHRA, CDR2 YSYEKL.

The chain couples TRBV30 to TRBJ1-4, with D possibly being TRBD1 (5 bases). This CDR3 spans 13 amino acids. V dropped 4 bases and J dropped 5 bases, with 11 bases sitting between them. Germline CDR1 is GTSNPN and CDR2 is SVGIG (reference sequence). The CDR3 bases are TGTGCCTGGAAGGGCAGGGCGAATGAAAAACTGTTTTTT. Encoded protein: CAWKGRANEKLFF. The full variable domain, its missing parts supplied by reference TRBV30 and TRBJ1-4, is SQTIHQWPATLVQPVGSPLSLECTVEGTSNPNLYWYRQAAGRGLQLLFYSVGIGQISSEVPQNLSASRPQDRQFILSSKKLLLSDSGFYLCAWKGRANEKLFFGSGTQLSVL.

This clone was picked up a small number of times. This chain links TRBV7-3 with TRBJ2-2, with D uncertain. The CDR3 consists of 14 residues. From germline, CDR1 is SGHTA and CDR2 FQGTGA. The germline V and J ends were trimmed by 5 bases and 2 bases, with 9 bases remaining between them. DNA of the CDR3: TGTGCCAGCAGCCTAGACGGCAACACCGGGGAGCTGTTTTTT. As protein: CASSLDGNTGELFF. Complete variable domain (other parts from reference TRBV7-3 and TRBJ2-2): GAGVSQTPSNKVTEKGKYVELRCDPISGHTALYWYRQSLGQGPEFLIYFQGTGAADDSGLPNDRFFAVRPEGSVSTLKIQRTERGDSAVYLCASSLDGNTGELFFGEGSRLTVL.

V gene TRBV2 combines with J gene TRBJ2-7, with 7 bases lining up with TRBD1. Germline CDR1 SNHLY, CDR2 FYNNEI. The length of the CDR3 is 13 residues. V lost 1 base, J lost 10 bases, and 7 bases stayed unmatched. CDR3 in amino acids: CASSEVEGGVQYF. The CDR3 region has the DNA TGTGCCAGCAGTGAAGTCGAAGGGGGCGTTCAGTACTTC. The full variable domain, rest sourced from reference TRBV2 and TRBJ2-7, is EPEVTQTPSHQVTQMGQEVILRCVPISNHLYFYWYRQILGQKVEFLVSFYNNEISEKSEIFDDQFSVERPDGSNFTLKIRSTKLEDSAMYFCASSEVEGGVQYFGPGTRLTVT.

V is TRBV2 and J is TRBJ2-7; perhaps TRBD1 as D (5 bases). Germline-derived CDR1 and CDR2 are SNHLY and FYNNEI. CDR3 length equals 12 residues. V was shortened by 5 bases and J by 3 bases, with 8 bases between the two germline ends. CDR3: CASSLRDYEQYF. CDR3 nucleotide sequence: TGTGCCAGCAGTCTCAGGGACTACGAGCAGTACTTC.

This clone was observed a few times. This chain links TRBV7-3 with TRBJ2-7; D uncertain. The CDR3 runs 15 residues. Germline CDR1 SGHTA, CDR2 FQGTGA. V was shortened by 5 bases and J by 3 bases, with 17 bases between the two germline ends. DNA of the CDR3: TGTGCCAGCAGCCGCACCTCCGGGTCTAACTACGAGCAGTACTTC. Its translation is CASSRTSGSNYEQYF.

This chain uses TRBV5-4 with TRBJ2-2; 10 positions agree with TRBD1. The CDR3 is 15 residues long. The germline V gene has CDR1 SGHNT and CDR2 YYREEE (reference sequence). With 3 bases clipped from V and 4 bases from J, the junction kept 3 bases outside the gene matches. The CDR3 region has the DNA TGTGCCAGCAGCTGGAGGACAGGGGGCACCGGGGAGCTGTTTTTT. Protein: CASSWRTGGTGELFF.

This clone is categorized as medium-sized. This chain links TRBV15 with TRBJ1-1; D possibly corresponds to TRBD1 (5 bases). The CDR3 totals 17 residues. V lost 1 base, J lost 0 bases, and 15 bases lay in between. Germline CDR1 reads LNHNV; CDR2 reads YYDKDF (reference sequence). The CDR3 DNA is TGTGCCACCAGCAGAGTAAGGGGTATTAATTTGAACACTGAAGCTTTCTTT. This gives the protein CATSRVRGINLNTEAFF.

By share of the sample, this clone is medium-sized. The chain combines TRBV28 with TRBJ2-7, with TRBD1 matching 9 bases. The germline CDR1 and CDR2 sequences are MDHEN and SYDVKM. V gave up 2 bases and J gave up 0 bases; unmatched junction bases: 5. This CDR3 region has 16 residues. Here the CDR3 DNA reads TGTGCCAGCAGTTTACCCGGGACAGGGAGCTCCTACGAGCAGTACTTC. Translation: CASSLPGTGSSYEQYF. The full variable domain, with the rest looked up from reference TRBV28 and TRBJ2-7, is DVKVTQSSRYLVKRTGEKVFLECVQDMDHENMFWYRQDPGLGLRLIYFSYDVKMKEKGDIPEGYSVSREKKERFSLILESASTNQTSMYLCASSLPGTGSSYEQYFGPGTRLTVT.

The V call is TRBV27, the J call TRBJ2-3; D call uncertain. Germline V gene sequence: CDR1 MNHEY, CDR2 SMNVEV (reference sequence). V lost 6 bases and J lost 2, with 21 bases in between. The CDR3 spans 17 residues. This CDR3 reads CASSQAWGFRNTDTQYF. CDR3 bases: TGTGCCAGCAGCCAGGCCTGGGGTTTCAGAAACACAGATACGCAGTATTTT.

CDR3 protein: CASSLTGSPSWSYTF. The DNA of the CDR3 is TGTGCCAGCAGTTTAACAGGGTCCCCCTCGTGGAGCTACACCTTC. The V call is TRBV28, the J call TRBJ1-2, with D perhaps TRBD1 (6 bases). CDR3 length: 15 residues. With 2 bases removed from V and 9 bases from J, the gap between germline ends came to 19 bases. Germline CDR1 reads MDHEN; CDR2 reads SYDVKM.

The chain uses TRBV28 and TRBJ2-1, with a tentative D call TRBD1 (5 bases). V dropped 3 bases and J dropped 0 bases, with 9 bases sitting between them. CDR3 length: 15 residues. Germline V CDR1 and CDR2: MDHEN, SYDVKM. For the CDR3, the DNA is TGTGCCAGCAGTTTCAGACAGACCTCCTACAATGAGCAGTTCTTC. As protein: CASSFRQTSYNEQFF.

The chain joins TRBV27 to TRBJ2-1, with D possibly TRBD2 on 5 matching bases. Per the germline V gene, CDR1 is MNHEY and CDR2 is SMNVEV (reference sequence). Deletions cut 5 bases from V and 10 bases from J, with 30 bases between. CDR3 length equals 18 residues. The DNA of the CDR3 is TGTGCCAGCAGTAGAACTAGGATGACCGCAGATTCGATCAAAGAGCAGTTCTTC. Protein: CASSRTRMTADSIKEQFF.

The chain carries TRBV7-2 and TRBJ2-7; 9 bases map to TRBD2. The length of the CDR3 is 13 residues. Germline V gene sequence: CDR1 SGHTA, CDR2 FQGNSA. V gave up 5 bases and J gave up 3 bases; unmatched junction bases: 2. CDR3 in amino acids: CASSLLAGYEQYF. The DNA of the CDR3 is TGTGCCAGCAGCCTACTAGCGGGCTACGAGCAGTACTTC.

The CDR3 DNA is TGTGCCAGCAGTCCTCAAGGGTCTAGCTCCTACGAGCAGTACTTC. Amino acid sequence: CASSPQGSSSYEQYF. The chain recombines TRBV2 with TRBJ2-7, with D unclear. In germline, CDR1 is SNHLY, CDR2 FYNNEI. Trimming took off 5 bases at V and 0 bases at J, with 14 bases between the two ends. The CDR3 loop spans 15 amino acids. Variable domain in full (rest from reference TRBV2 and TRBJ2-7): EPEVTQTPSHQVTQMGQEVILRCVPISNHLYFYWYRQILGQKVEFLVSFYNNEISEKSEIFDDQFSVERPDGSNFTLKIRSTKLEDSAMYFCASSPQGSSSYEQYFGPGTRLTVT.

V and J are TRBV28 and TRBJ1-4; 7 bases map to TRBD1. Per germline, CDR1 MDHEN and CDR2 SYDVKM. The CDR3 has 13 residues. V dropped 11 bases and J dropped 3; count of bases not matched to a gene: 6. In nucleotides, the CDR3 is TGTGCCGCAGGGGGGGGAGCTAATGAAAAACTGTTTTTT. It encodes CAAGGGANEKLFF. Together with reference TRBV28 and TRBJ1-4, the CDR3 gives the full variable domain: DVKVTQSSRYLVKRTGEKVFLECVQDMDHENMFWYRQDPGLGLRLIYFSYDVKMKEKGDIPEGYSVSREKKERFSLILESASTNQTSMYLCAAGGGANEKLFFGSGTQLSVL.

This chain links TRBV28 with TRBJ2-7; D tentatively reads TRBD1 or TRBD2 (5 bases each). The V and J ends lost 5 bases and 6 bases respectively, with 11 bases between them. The CDR3 runs 12 residues. CDR1 is MDHEN, CDR2 SYDVKM, per germline. The CDR3 bases are TGTGCCAGCAGTCTCGGGACGGCCGAGCAGTACTTC. It is translated as CASSLGTAEQYF. The variable domain in full, completed from reference TRBV28 and TRBJ2-7, reads DVKVTQSSRYLVKRTGEKVFLECVQDMDHENMFWYRQDPGLGLRLIYFSYDVKMKEKGDIPEGYSVSREKKERFSLILESASTNQTSMYLCASSLGTAEQYFGPGTRLTVT.

The V gene is TRBV4-1, the J gene TRBJ1-6; D unclear. V lost 0 bases to trimming and J lost 7 bases, with 13 bases between them. Germline loops: CDR1 MGHRA, CDR2 YSYEKL. CDR3 length: 16 residues. The CDR3 region has the DNA TGCGCCAGCAGCCAAGATCCCGGGATGAGGAATTCACCCCTCCACTTT. This gives the protein CASSQDPGMRNSPLHF.

This clone was seen a few times. Different DNA sequences within this sample yield the same CDR3. The chain joins TRBV19 to TRBJ2-7, with 7 bases identical to TRBD1. With 6 bases clipped from V and 0 bases from J, the junction kept 5 bases outside the gene matches. The CDR3 is made up of 14 amino acids. Per the germline V gene, CDR1 is LNHDA and CDR2 is SQIVND (reference sequence). This chain's CDR3 is CASSPQGSSYEQYF. In DNA form, the CDR3 reads TGTGCCAGTAGCCCACAGGGGAGCTCCTACGAGCAGTACTTC.